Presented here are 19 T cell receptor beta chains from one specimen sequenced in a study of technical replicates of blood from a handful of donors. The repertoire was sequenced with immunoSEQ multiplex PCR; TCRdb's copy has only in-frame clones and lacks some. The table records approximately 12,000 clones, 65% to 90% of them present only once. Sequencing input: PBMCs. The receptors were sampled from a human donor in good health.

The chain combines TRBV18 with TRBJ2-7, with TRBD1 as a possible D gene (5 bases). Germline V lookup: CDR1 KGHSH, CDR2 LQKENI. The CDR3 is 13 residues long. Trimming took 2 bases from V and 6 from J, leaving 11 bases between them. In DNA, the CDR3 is TGTGCCAGCTCACCAGGGGCATCGAGCGAGCAGTACTTC. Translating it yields CASSPGASSEQYF.

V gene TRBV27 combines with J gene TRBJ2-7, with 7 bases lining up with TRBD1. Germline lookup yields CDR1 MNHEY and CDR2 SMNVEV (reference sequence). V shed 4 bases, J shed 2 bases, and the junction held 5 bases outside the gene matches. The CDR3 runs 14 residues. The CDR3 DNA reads TGTGCCAGCAGTTCGGGACAGAAACCCTACGAGCAGTACTTC. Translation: CASSSGQKPYEQYF.

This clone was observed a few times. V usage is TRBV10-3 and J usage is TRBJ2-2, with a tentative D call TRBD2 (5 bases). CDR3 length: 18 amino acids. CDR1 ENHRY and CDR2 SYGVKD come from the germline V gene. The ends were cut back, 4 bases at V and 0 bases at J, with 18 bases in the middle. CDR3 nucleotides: TGTGCCATCAGTGTAAGGGAGATGGGGTTCGCGAACACCGGGGAGCTGTTTTTT. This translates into CAISVREMGFANTGELFF.

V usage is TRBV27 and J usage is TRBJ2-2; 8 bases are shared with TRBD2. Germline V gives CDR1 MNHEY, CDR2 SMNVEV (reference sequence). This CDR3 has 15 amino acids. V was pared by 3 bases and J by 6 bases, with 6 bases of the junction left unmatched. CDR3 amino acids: CASSFGAGVAGELFF. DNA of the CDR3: TGTGCCAGCAGTTTTGGAGCGGGAGTTGCCGGGGAGCTGTTTTTT.

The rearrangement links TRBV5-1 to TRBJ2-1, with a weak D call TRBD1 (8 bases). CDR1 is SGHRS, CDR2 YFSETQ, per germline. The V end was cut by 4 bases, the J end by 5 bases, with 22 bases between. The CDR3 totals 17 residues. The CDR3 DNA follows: TGCGCCAGCAGCAGCGGGACAGGCAAAGTTACCAACAATGAGCAGTTCTTC. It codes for CASSSGTGKVTNNEQFF.

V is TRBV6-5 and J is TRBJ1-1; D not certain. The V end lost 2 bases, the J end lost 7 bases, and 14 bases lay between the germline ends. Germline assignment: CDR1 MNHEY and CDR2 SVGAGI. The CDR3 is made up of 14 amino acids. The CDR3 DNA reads TGTGCCAGCAGTTACACCGGGTCGGTGGGTGAAGCTTTCTTT. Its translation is CASSYTGSVGEAFF.

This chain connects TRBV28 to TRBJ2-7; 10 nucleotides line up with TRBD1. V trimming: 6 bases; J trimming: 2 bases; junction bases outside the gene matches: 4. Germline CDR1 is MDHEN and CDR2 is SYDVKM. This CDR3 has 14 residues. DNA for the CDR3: TGTGCCAGCAGATGGACAGGGGGGCCCTACGAGCAGTACTTC. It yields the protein CASRWTGGPYEQYF.

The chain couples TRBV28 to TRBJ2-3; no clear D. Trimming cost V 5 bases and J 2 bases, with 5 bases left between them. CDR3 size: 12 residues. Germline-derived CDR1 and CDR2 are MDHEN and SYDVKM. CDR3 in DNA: TGTGCCAGCAGTCCTTCCACAGATACGCAGTATTTT. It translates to CASSPSTDTQYF.

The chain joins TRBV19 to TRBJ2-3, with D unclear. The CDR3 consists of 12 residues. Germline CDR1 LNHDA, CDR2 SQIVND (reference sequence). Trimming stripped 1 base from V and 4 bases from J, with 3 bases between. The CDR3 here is CASSIAPDTQYF. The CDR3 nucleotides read TGTGCCAGTAGTATAGCTCCAGATACGCAGTATTTT. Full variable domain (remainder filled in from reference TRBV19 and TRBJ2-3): DGGITQSPKYLFRKEGQNVTLSCEQNLNHDAMYWYRQDPGQGLRLIYYSQIVNDFQKGDIAEGYSVSREKKESFPLTVTSAQKNPTAFYLCASSIAPDTQYFGPGTRLTVL.

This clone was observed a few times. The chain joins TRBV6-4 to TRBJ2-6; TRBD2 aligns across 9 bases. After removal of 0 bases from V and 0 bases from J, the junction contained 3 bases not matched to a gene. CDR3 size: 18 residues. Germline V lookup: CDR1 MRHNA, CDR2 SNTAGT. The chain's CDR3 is CASSDSGTSSSGANVLTF. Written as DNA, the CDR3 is TGTGCCAGCAGTGACTCCGGGACTAGCAGCTCTGGGGCCAACGTCCTGACTTTC.

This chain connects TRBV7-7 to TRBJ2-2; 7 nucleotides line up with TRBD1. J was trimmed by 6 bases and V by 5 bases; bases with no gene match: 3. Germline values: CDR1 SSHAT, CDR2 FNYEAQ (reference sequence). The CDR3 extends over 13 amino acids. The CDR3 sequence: CASSRQGAGELFF. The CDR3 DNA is TGTGCCAGCAGCCGACAGGGTGCCGGGGAGCTGTTTTTT.

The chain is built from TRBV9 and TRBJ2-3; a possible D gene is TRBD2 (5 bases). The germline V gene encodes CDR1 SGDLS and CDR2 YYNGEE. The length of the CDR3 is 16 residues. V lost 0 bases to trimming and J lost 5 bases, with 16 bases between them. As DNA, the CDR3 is TGTGCCAGCAGCGTAGCCTTTGCGGGCGCGGGAGATACGCAGTATTTT. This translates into CASSVAFAGAGDTQYF.

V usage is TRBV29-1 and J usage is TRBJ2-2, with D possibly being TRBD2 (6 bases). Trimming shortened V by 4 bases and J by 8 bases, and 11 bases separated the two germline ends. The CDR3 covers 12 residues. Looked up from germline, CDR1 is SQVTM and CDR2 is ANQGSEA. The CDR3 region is CSVGLVGGELFF. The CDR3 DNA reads TGCAGCGTTGGACTAGTCGGGGGGGAGCTGTTTTTT.

CDR3 sequence: CASRQLAGAYNEQFF. The CDR3 DNA reads TGTGCCAGCAGGCAACTAGCGGGAGCCTACAATGAGCAGTTCTTC. The gene calls are TRBV6-4 and TRBJ2-1, with 11 bases fitting TRBD2. The germline CDR1 and CDR2 sequences are MRHNA and SNTAGT. This CDR3 is built from 15 residues. Trimming at V came to 6 bases and at J to 2 bases, leaving 3 bases not matched to a gene.

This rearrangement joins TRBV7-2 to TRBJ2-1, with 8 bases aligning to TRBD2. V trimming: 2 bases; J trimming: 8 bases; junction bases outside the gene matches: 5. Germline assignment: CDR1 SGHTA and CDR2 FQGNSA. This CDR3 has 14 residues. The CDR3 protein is CASSLQREFYEQFF. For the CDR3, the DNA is TGTGCCAGCAGCTTACAGCGGGAGTTCTATGAGCAGTTCTTC.

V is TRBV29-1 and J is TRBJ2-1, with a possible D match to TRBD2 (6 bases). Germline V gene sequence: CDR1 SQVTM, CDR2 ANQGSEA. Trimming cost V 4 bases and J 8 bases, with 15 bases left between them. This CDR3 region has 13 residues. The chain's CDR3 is CSVAGLHGDEQFF. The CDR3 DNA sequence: TGCAGCGTTGCGGGACTCCACGGCGATGAGCAGTTCTTC.

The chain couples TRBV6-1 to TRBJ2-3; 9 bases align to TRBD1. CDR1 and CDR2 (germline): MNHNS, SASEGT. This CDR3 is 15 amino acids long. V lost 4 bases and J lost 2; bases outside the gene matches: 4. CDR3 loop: CASSAGTGHTDTQYF. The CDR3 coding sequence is TGTGCCAGCAGTGCCGGGACAGGGCACACAGATACGCAGTATTTT.

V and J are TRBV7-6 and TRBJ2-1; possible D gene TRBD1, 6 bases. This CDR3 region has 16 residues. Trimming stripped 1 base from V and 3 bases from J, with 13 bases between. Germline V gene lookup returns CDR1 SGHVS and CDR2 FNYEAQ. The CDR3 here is CASSLVSGTLYNEQFF. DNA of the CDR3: TGTGCCAGCAGCTTAGTTTCCGGGACACTCTACAATGAGCAGTTCTTC.

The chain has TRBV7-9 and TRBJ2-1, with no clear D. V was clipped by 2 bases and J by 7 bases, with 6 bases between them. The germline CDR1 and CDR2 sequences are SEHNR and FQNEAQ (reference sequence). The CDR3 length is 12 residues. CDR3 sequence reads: CASSLLANEQFF. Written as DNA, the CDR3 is TGTGCCAGCAGCTTACTCGCGAATGAGCAGTTCTTC.